This T cell receptor (beta chain) was identified during a study of long-term antiretroviral therapy in people with HIV. Looking at the study overall: First collections came about a decade before the 2015 immediate-ART recommendation. Study-wide findings and caveats: Repertoires looked antigen-experienced, with only a slight naive shift after ART. Increased diversity was seen after ART, yet it remained lower than in transplant donor controls.

The germline V gene has CDR1 MRHNA and CDR2 SNTAGT. This CDR3 has 17 amino acids. V was pared by 6 bases and J by 1 base, with 9 bases of the junction left unmatched. In regard to this clone: The antigen remains unidentified.

Investigators performed immunoSEQ version v3.0 at survey level. The table came from immunoSEQ multiplex PCR; TCRdb's copy has only in-frame clones and leaves some out. The table includes approximately 33,000 clones, approximately 85% detected once. Sample: unsorted PBMCs, taken 0.8 years before starting antiretroviral therapy. V is TRBV6-4 and J is TRBJ2-1; TRBD2 agrees at 10 bases. The sequence was collected from a young man with HIV. The CDR3 DNA sequence: TGTGCCAGCAGCGCGAGCGGGAGGGCCGGGTCCTACAATGAGCAGTTCTTC. This encodes CASSASGRAGSYNEQFF.